The 9 T cell receptor beta chains below were found in one sample sequenced in a study of T cell responses to AZD1222 COVID-19 vaccine. The repertoire was sequenced with immunoSEQ multiplex PCR; TCRdb's copy has only in-frame clones and lacks some. The data hold 100,000 to 150,000 clones, with 88% observed a single time. The sample in question was peripheral blood, obtained on day 0 of AZD1222 vaccination. Receptors were obtained from an adult in good health.

This chain joins TRBV12-5 and TRBJ2-2; D unclear. V lost 3 bases to trimming and J lost 2 bases, with 1 base between them. This CDR3 comprises 12 residues. CDR1 is LGHNT, CDR2 FRNRAP, per germline. The CDR3 here is CASGFNTGELFF. CDR3 in DNA: TGTGCTAGTGGTTTTAACACCGGGGAGCTGTTTTTT.

V gene TRBV5-1 combines with J gene TRBJ1-2; D uncertain. V dropped 4 bases and J dropped 6 bases, with 10 bases sitting between them. The CDR3 is made up of 12 amino acids. Germline values: CDR1 SGHRS, CDR2 YFSETQ. In DNA form, the CDR3 reads TGCGCCAGCAGCCGGATGGTAGATGGCTACACCTTC. The encoded protein is CASSRMVDGYTF.

The table lists this clone with a count of one. V and J are TRBV19 and TRBJ2-3, with D maybe TRBD2 (7 bases). V shed 6 bases and J shed 6 bases, with 19 bases lying between them. The CDR3 consists of 15 residues. Per germline, CDR1 LNHDA and CDR2 SQIVND (reference sequence). CDR3 bases: TGTGCCAGTAGCGACTCGGGGGGCCGGGTGGATACGCAGTATTTT. Its protein product is CASSDSGGRVDTQYF.

The chain combines TRBV7-9 with TRBJ2-3; the D gene is possibly TRBD2 (6 bases). Trimming shortened V by 3 bases and J by 2 bases, and 18 bases separated the two germline ends. From germline, CDR1 is SEHNR and CDR2 FQNEAQ (reference sequence). The CDR3 is made up of 17 amino acids. The CDR3 loop reads CASSFFLGRTLTDTQYF. DNA for the CDR3: TGTGCCAGCAGCTTTTTTTTAGGGAGGACCCTCACAGATACGCAGTATTTT.

J is TRBJ2-1 and V is TRBV24-1, with D possibly called TRBD1 or TRBD2 (5 bases each). V was pared by 6 bases and J by 10 bases, with 9 bases between. Germline values: CDR1 KGHDR, CDR2 SFDVKD. CDR3 length equals 11 residues. The CDR3 spells CATSRGREQFF. The DNA for the CDR3 is TGTGCCACCAGTCGGGGCCGGGAGCAGTTCTTC.

This clone was observed a single time. V usage is TRBV7-2 and J usage is TRBJ2-3; 7 nucleotides match TRBD2. The germline V gene encodes CDR1 SGHTA and CDR2 FQGNSA. V shed 3 bases and J 4 bases; nucleotides not matched to a gene: 7. This CDR3 is built from 15 residues. In DNA, the CDR3 is TGTGCCAGCAGCTTTGGGGGGAGGGCGCCAGATACGCAGTATTTT. Amino acids: CASSFGGRAPDTQYF. Using reference TRBV7-2 and TRBJ2-3 for the parts outside the CDR3, the full variable domain is GAGVSQSPSNKVTEKGKDVELRCDPISGHTALYWYRQSLGQGLEFLIYFQGNSAPDKSGLPSDRFSAERTGGSVSTLTIQRTQQEDSAVYLCASSFGGRAPDTQYFGPGTRLTVL.

This clone appeared a few times. The chain employs TRBV7-3 and TRBJ1-6; no clear D. CDR3 length equals 14 residues. Germline V lookup: CDR1 SGHTA, CDR2 FQGTGA. The germline V and J ends were trimmed by 4 bases and 8 bases, with 12 bases remaining between them. Here the CDR3 reads CASSSLGPDSPLHF. The CDR3 nucleotides are TGTGCCAGCAGCTCCCTCGGGCCGGATTCACCCCTCCACTTT.

Comment on this clone: Other nucleotide sequences from this sample produce the same CDR3. This chain uses TRBV2 with TRBJ2-2, with D perhaps TRBD2 (6 bases). Germline loops: CDR1 SNHLY, CDR2 FYNNEI. The CDR3 length is 15 residues. The ends were cut back, 5 bases at V and 0 bases at J, with 10 bases in the middle. The CDR3 DNA reads as TGTGCCAGCAGTACCGGGACTTCGAACACCGGGGAGCTGTTTTTT. This gives the protein CASSTGTSNTGELFF. The variable domain in full, with the rest retrieved from reference TRBV2 and TRBJ2-2, is EPEVTQTPSHQVTQMGQEVILRCVPISNHLYFYWYRQILGQKVEFLVSFYNNEISEKSEIFDDQFSVERPDGSNFTLKIRSTKLEDSAMYFCASSTGTSNTGELFFGEGSRLTVL.

This sequence joins TRBV5-1 and TRBJ2-2; D is possibly TRBD1 (7 bases). The CDR3 runs 17 residues. Deletions cut 3 bases from V and 3 bases from J, with 18 bases between. Per germline, CDR1 SGHRS and CDR2 YFSETQ. The CDR3 region has the DNA TGCGCCAGCAGCTGGGAGGTACAGGGGTTGGACACCGGGGAGCTGTTTTTT. Translated, it gives CASSWEVQGLDTGELFF.